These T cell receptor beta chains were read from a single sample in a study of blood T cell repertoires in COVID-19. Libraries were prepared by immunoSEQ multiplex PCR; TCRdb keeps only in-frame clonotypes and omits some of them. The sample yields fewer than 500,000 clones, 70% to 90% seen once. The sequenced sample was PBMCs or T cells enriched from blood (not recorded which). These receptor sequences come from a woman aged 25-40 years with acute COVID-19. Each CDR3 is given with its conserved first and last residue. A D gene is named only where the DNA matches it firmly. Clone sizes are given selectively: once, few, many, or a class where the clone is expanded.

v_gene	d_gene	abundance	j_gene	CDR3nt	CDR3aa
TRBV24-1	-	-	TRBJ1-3	TGTGCCACCAGTTTAGTCAGGGGTAGAAACACCATATATTTT	CATSLVRGRNTIYF
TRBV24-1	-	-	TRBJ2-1	TGTGCCACCAGTGATTCAGGGAAAAATTACAATGAGCAGTTCTTC	CATSDSGKNYNEQFF
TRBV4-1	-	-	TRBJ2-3	TGCGCCAGCAGCCAAGATCTAGCTAGAATCACAGATACGCAGTATTTT	CASSQDLARITDTQYF
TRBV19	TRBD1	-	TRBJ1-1	TGTGCCAGTAGTTCAGGACAGGGGCTGATGAACACTGAAGCTTTCTTT	CASSSGQGLMNTEAFF
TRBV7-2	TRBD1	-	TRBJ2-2	TGTGCCAGCAGTCGACAGGGTAGAACCGGGGAGCTGTTTTTT	CASSRQGRTGELFF
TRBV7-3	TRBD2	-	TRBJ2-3	TGTGCCAGCAGCCTAACTAGCGGGGGGCGCCTAAGCACAGATACGCAGTATTTT	CASSLTSGGRLSTDTQYF
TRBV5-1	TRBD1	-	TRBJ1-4	TGCGCCAGCAGCTTGTCCGGGACAGGGGTAGAAAAACTGTTTTTT	CASSLSGTGVEKLFF
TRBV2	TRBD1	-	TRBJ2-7	TGTGCCAGCAGTGGGACAGGGTTCACCGAGCAGTACTTC	CASSGTGFTEQYF
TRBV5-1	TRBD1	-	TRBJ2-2	TGCGCCAGCAGCTTGTATTTCTCTTCTGCAGGGGGCCGGAACACCGGGGAGCTGTTTTTT	CASSLYFSSAGGRNTGELFF
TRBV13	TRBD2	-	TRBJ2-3	TGTGCCAGCAACCCGGGGACTAGCGGGGCAGATACGCAGTATTTT	CASNPGTSGADTQYF
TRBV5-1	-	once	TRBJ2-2	TGCGCCAGCAGCCCCTCGAACACCGGGGAGCTGTTTTTT	CASSPSNTGELFF
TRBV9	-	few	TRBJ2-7	TGTGCCAGCAGCGTAGCTGGGGGGAGCTCCTACGAGCAGTACTTC	CASSVAGGSSYEQYF
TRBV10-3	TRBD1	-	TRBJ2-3	TGTGCCATCAGCCGATACCGGACAGGAAAGGAGACAGATACGCAGTATTTT	CAISRYRTGKETDTQYF
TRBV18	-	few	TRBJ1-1	TGTGCCAGCTCACCCAGAGGGGGGGCTGAAGCTTTCTTT	CASSPRGGAEAFF
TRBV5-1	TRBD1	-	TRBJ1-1	TGCGCCAGCGGTGCTGGGGACAGCAAAAATGAAGCTTTCTTT	CASGAGDSKNEAFF
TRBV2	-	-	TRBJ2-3	TGTGCCAGCAGGGGAAGGGTGCGGGGCACAGATACGCAGTATTTT	CASRGRVRGTDTQYF
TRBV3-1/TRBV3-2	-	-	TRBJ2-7	TGTGCCAGCAGCCCCATAGGACTCTACGAGCAGTACTTC	CASSPIGLYEQYF
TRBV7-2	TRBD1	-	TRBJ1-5	TGTGCCAGCAGCTATCAGGGGGGACCTTATAGCAATCAGCCCCAGCATTTT	CASSYQGGPYSNQPQHF
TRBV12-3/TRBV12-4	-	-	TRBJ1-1	TGTGCCAGCAGTTTAGGCGGAGGGGATGAAGCTTTCTTT	CASSLGGGDEAFF
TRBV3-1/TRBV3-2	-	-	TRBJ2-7	TGTGCCAGCAGCCCGAGGGGGGGTCCCTCCTACGAGCAGTACTTC	CASSPRGGPSYEQYF
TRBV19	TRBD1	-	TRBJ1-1	TGTGCCAGTAGTATTCCCGGGACAGTGAGGATTGAAGCTTTCTTT	CASSIPGTVRIEAFF
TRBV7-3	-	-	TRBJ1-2	TGTGCCAGCAGCTTAATGGGCAGTCATGGCTACACCTTC	CASSLMGSHGYTF
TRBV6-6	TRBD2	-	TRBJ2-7	TGTGCCAGCAGCGGACCTGGTACTAGCGGGGGTTCCTACGAGCAGTACTTC	CASSGPGTSGGSYEQYF
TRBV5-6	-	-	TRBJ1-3	TGTGCCAGCAGCTTAACAGTGAAAACAACCTCTGGAAACACCATATATTTT	CASSLTVKTTSGNTIYF
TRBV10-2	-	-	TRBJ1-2	TGCGCCAGCAGTCCGTCAGGGGTAAACTATGGCTACACCTTC	CASSPSGVNYGYTF
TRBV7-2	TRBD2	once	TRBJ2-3	TGTGCCAGCAGCTTAGGTGGGGGGGCAGATACGCAGTATTTT	CASSLGGGADTQYF
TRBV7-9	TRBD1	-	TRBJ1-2	TGTGCCAGCAGCGACAGGGAGGAGGGCTACACCTTC	CASSDREEGYTF
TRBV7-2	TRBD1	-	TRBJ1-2	TGTGCCAGCAGCTTTGGGCAGGGGGGTTTCGATGGCTACACCTTC	CASSFGQGGFDGYTF
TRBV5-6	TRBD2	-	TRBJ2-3	TGTGCCAGCAGCTTGGCCAATATTTTAGCGGGGGCTAGCACAGATACGCAGTATTTT	CASSLANILAGASTDTQYF
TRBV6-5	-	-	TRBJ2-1	TGTGCCAGCAGCTTCTACGAAGCCTCCTACAATGAGCAGTTCTTC	CASSFYEASYNEQFF
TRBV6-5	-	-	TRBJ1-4	TGTGCCAGCAGCGGCCAGGGGTTGGGTGAAAAACTGTTTTTT	CASSGQGLGEKLFF
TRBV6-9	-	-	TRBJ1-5	TGTGCCAGCAGTTACGTTAGTGGCAATCAGCCCCAGCATTTT	CASSYVSGNQPQHF
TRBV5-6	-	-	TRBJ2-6	TGTGCCAGCAGCCCTATATCCTCTGGGGCCAACGTCCTGACTTTC	CASSPISSGANVLTF
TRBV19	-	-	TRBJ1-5	TGTGCCACTGCGACAGCTAATCAGCCCCAGCATTTT	CATATANQPQHF
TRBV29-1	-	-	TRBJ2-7	TGCAGCGTTCAGGGCACTTCCTACGAGCAGTACTTC	CSVQGTSYEQYF
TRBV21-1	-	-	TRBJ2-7	TGTGCCAGCAGACGAGACAGGCGGTCTCGCGAGCAGTACTTC	CASRRDRRSREQYF
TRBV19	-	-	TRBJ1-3	TGTGCCAGTATGATACTCCCGGGAGGAAACACCATATATTTT	CASMILPGGNTIYF
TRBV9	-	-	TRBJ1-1	TGTGCCAGCAGCCCCTGGCCCGCGGGGACTGAAGCTTTCTTT	CASSPWPAGTEAFF
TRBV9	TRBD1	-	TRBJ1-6	TGTGCCAGCGGACGTCAATTGAGGGGGCCATCACCCCTCCACTTT	CASGRQLRGPSPLHF
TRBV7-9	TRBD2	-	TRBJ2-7	TGTGCCAGCAGACCAACAGCGGGGGGCTACGAGCAGTACTTC	CASRPTAGGYEQYF
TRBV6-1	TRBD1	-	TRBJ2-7	TGTGCCAGCAGTGACCGGGACAGGGGAATTTACGAGCAGTACTTC	CASSDRDRGIYEQYF